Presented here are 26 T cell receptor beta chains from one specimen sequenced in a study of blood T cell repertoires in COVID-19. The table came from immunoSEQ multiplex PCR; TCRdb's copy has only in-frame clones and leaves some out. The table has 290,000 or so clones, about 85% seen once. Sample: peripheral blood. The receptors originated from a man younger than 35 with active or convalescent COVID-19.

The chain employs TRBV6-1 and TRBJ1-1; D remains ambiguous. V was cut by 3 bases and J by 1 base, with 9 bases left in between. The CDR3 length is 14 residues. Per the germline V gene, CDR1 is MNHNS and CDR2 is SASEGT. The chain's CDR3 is CASSDQRWNTEAFF. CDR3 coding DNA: TGTGCCAGCAGTGATCAGAGGTGGAACACTGAAGCTTTCTTT.

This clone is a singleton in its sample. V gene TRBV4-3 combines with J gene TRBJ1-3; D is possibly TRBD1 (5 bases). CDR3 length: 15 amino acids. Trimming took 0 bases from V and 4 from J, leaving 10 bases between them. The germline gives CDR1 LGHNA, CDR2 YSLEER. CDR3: CASSQDAGEGNTIYF. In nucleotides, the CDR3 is TGCGCCAGCAGCCAAGATGCGGGGGAGGGAAACACCATATATTTT.

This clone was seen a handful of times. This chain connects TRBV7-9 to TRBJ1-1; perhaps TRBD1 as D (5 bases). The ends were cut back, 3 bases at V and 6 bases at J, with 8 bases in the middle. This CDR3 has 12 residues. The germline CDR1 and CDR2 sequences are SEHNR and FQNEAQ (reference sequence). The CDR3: CASSFLGAEAFF. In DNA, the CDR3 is TGTGCCAGCAGCTTTCTAGGGGCTGAAGCTTTCTTT.

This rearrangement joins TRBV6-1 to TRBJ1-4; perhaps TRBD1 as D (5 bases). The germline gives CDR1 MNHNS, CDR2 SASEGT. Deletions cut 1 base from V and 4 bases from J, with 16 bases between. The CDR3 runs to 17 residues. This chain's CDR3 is CASSEDPSQTVNEKLFF. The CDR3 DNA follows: TGTGCCAGCAGTGAAGACCCTTCGCAGACAGTTAATGAAAAACTGTTTTTT.

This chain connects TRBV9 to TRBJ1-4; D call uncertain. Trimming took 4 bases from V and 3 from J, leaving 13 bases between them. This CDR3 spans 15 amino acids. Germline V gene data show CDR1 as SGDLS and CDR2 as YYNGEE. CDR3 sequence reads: CASSPTGKSNEKLFF. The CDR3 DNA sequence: TGTGCCAGCAGCCCGACGGGGAAATCTAATGAAAAACTGTTTTTT.

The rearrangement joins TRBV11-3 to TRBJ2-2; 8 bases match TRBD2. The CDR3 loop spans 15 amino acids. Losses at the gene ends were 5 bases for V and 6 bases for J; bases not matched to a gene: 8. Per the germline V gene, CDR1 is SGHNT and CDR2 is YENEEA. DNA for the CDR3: TGTGCCAGCAGCCCCACAGCGGGAGTGGCCGGGGAGCTGTTTTTT. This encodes CASSPTAGVAGELFF.

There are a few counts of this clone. This CDR3 is CASSRDFGYGYTF. CDR3 bases: TGCGCCAGCAGCCGGGACTTCGGCTATGGCTACACCTTC. The genes are TRBV4-1 and TRBJ1-2; a weak D match, TRBD1 (5 bases). V was shortened by 4 bases and J by 4 bases, with 10 bases between the two germline ends. This CDR3 spans 13 amino acids. Germline CDR1 reads MGHRA; CDR2 reads YSYEKL.

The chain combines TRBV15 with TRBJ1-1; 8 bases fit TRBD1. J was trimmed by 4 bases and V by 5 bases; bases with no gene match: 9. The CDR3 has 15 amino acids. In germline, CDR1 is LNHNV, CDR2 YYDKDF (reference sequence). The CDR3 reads CATSLRRGPGTEAFF. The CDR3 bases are TGTGCCACCAGCTTACGCAGGGGGCCCGGCACTGAAGCTTTCTTT.

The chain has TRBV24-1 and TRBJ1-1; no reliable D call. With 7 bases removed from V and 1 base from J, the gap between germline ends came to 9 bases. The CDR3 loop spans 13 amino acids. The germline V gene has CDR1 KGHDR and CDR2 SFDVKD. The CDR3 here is CATSSGQNTEAFF. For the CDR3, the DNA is TGTGCCACCAGCAGTGGGCAGAACACTGAAGCTTTCTTT.

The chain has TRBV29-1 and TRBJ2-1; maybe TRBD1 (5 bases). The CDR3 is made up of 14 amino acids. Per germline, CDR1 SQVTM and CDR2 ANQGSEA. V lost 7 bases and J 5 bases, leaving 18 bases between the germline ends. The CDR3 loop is CSANEPRTNNEQFF. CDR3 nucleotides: TGCAGCGCAAACGAACCCCGGACAAACAATGAGCAGTTCTTC.

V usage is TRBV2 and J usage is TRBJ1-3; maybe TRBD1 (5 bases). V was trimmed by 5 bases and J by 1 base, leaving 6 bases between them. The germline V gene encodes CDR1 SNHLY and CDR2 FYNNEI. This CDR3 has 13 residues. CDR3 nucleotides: TGTGCCAGCAGTCAGGGATCTGGAAACACCATATATTTT. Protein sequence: CASSQGSGNTIYF.

CDR3 residues: CASSQGRVREQYF. The CDR3 bases are TGTGCCAGCAGCCAAGGCAGGGTGCGGGAGCAGTACTTC. The chain combines TRBV3-1 (or the pseudogene TRBV3-2) with TRBJ2-7; possible D gene TRBD1, 5 bases. There are 13 residues in the CDR3. Germline values: CDR1 LGHDT, CDR2 YNNKEL (reference sequence). The V end was cut by 1 base, the J end by 7 bases, with 11 bases between.

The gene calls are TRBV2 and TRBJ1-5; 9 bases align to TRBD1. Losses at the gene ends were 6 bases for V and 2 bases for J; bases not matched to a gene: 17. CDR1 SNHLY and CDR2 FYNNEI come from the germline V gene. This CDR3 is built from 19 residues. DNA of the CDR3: TGTGCCAGCAGGGGGACAGGGTCCTTCAGTCGGGGTGGCAATCAGCCCCAGCATTTT. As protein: CASRGTGSFSRGGNQPQHF.

The CDR3 DNA reads TGTGCCAGCTCACCACCAGACAGTTTCACCGGGGAGCTGTTTTTT. Protein product: CASSPPDSFTGELFF. The chain uses TRBV18 and TRBJ2-2; perhaps TRBD1 as D (5 bases). Per the germline V gene, CDR1 is KGHSH and CDR2 is LQKENI. Deletions cut 0 bases from V and 4 bases from J, with 9 bases between. CDR3 length: 15 amino acids.

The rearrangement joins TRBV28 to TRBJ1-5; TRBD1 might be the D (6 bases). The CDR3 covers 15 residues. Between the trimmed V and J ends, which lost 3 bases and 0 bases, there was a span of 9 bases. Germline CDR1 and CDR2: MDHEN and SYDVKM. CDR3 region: CASSLIQGSNQPQHF. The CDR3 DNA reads TGTGCCAGCAGTTTGATACAGGGTAGCAATCAGCCCCAGCATTTT.

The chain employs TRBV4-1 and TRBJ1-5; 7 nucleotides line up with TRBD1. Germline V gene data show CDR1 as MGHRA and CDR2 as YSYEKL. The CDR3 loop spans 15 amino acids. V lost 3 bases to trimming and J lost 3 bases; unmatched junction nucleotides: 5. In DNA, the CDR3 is TGCGCCAGCAGCCACCCAGGGGGTTCCAATCAGCCCCAGCATTTT. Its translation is CASSHPGGSNQPQHF.

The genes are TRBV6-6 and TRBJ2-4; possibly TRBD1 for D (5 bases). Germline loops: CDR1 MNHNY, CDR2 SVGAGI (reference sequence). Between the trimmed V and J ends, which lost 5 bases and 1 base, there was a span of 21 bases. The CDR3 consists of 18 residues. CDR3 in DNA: TGTGCCAGCAGTCCAACCCTAGGGGATCGCCTGGCCAAAAACATTCAGTACTTC. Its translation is CASSPTLGDRLAKNIQYF.

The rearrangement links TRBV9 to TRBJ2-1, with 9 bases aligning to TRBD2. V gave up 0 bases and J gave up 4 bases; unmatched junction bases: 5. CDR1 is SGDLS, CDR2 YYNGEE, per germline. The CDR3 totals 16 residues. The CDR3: CASSVGQAGGYNEQFF. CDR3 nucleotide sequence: TGTGCCAGCAGCGTAGGTCAGGCGGGGGGGTACAATGAGCAGTTCTTC.

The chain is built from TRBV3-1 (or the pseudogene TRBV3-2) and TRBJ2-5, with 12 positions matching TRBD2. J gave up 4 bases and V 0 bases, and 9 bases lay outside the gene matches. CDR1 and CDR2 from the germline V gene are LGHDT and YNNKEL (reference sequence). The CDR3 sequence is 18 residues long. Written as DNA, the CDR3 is TGTGCCAGCAGCCAAGATAAGCTAGCGGGGGGGCGCGGAGAGACCCAGTACTTC. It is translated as CASSQDKLAGGRGETQYF.

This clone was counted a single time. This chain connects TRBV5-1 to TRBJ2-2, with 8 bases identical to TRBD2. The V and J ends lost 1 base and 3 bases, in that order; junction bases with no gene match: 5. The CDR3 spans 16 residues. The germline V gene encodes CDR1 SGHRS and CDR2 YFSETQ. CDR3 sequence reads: CASSLLSAGDTGELFF. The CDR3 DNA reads TGCGCCAGCAGCTTGCTTTCAGCGGGAGACACCGGGGAGCTGTTTTTT.

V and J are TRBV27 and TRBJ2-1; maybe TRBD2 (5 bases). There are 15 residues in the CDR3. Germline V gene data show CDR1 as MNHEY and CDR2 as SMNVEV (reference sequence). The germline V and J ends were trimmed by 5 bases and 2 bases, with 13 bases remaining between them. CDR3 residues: CASSRDTPTYNEQFF. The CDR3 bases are TGTGCCAGCAGTCGGGATACCCCGACCTACAATGAGCAGTTCTTC.

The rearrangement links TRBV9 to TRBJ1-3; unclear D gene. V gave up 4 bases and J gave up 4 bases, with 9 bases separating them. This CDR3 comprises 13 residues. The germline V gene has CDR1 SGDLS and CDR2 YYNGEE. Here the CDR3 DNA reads TGTGCCAGCAGCCCCGGGTCGGGAAACACCATATATTTT. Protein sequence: CASSPGSGNTIYF.

CDR3 amino acids: CASTSDTLPYNEQFF. CDR3 coding DNA: TGTGCCAGCACCTCGGACACCCTACCCTACAATGAGCAGTTCTTC. The gene calls are TRBV6-7 and TRBJ2-1; D is possibly TRBD1 (5 bases). TRBV6-7 is identified as an open reading frame with a role that is uncertain. V was shortened by 7 bases and J by 2 bases, with 15 bases between the two germline ends. CDR3 size: 15 residues.

CDR3 in amino acids: CASSYSDRTNPWYF. The CDR3 bases are TGTGCCAGCAGTTACTCCGACAGGACCAATCCTTGGTACTTC. This chain links TRBV6-6 with TRBJ2-7; D is possibly TRBD1 (6 bases). Germline CDR1 and CDR2: MNHNY and SVGAGI (reference sequence). The CDR3 totals 14 residues. V was clipped by 0 bases and J by 12 bases, with 18 bases between them.

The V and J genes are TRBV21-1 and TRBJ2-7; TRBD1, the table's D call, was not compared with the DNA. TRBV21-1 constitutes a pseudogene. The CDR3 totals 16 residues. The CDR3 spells CASSKLMAGESSEQYF. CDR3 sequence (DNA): TGTGCCAGCAGCAAACTAATGGCAGGGGAGTCGAGCGAGCAGTACTTC.

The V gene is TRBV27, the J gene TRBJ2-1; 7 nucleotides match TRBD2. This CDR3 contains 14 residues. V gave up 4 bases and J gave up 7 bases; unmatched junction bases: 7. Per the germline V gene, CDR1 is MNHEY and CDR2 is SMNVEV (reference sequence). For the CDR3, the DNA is TGTGCCAGCAGTTCTCCCGGACTAGGGAATGAGCAGTTCTTC. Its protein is CASSSPGLGNEQFF.